These T cell receptor beta chains were read from a single sample in a study of shared clonotypes between healthy human individuals. Repertoires were generated with immunoSEQ multiplex PCR, while TCRdb's copy carries only in-frame clones and drops some. The data hold around 550,000 clones, with 90% to 96% observed a single time. The sample was naive CD4+ T cells sorted from blood. The receptors come from a woman in her 30s in good health. CDR3s include the opening cysteine and the closing phenylalanine or tryptophan. A D gene is named only where the DNA matches it firmly. Clone size appears in some rows only: once, few, many, or a class for an expanded clone.

length,V,J,size,D,DNA,CDR3
16,TRBV6-5,TRBJ2-3,NA,TRBD2,TGTGCCAGCAGTTACTCGGCGGGGGGCGCGAGAGATACGCAGTATTTT,CASSYSAGGARDTQYF
15,TRBV5-1,TRBJ2-5,once,NA,TGCGCCAGCAGCATGGAGGGGGCGGGAGGAGAGACCCAGTACTTC,CASSMEGAGGETQYF
10,TRBV20-1,TRBJ1-1,NA,NA,TGCAGTGCTGACCACACTGAAGCTTTCTTT,CSADHTEAFF
15,TRBV5-6,TRBJ1-1,NA,NA,TGTGCCAGCAGCCCCCCGGGGACTGCGAACACTGAAGCTTTCTTT,CASSPPGTANTEAFF
15,TRBV7-9,TRBJ1-5,NA,NA,TGTGCCAGCAGCTTAGGTCAGATTAGCAATCAGCCCCAGCATTTT,CASSLGQISNQPQHF
13,TRBV6-6,TRBJ1-5,NA,NA,TGTGCCAGCGCCGCTTATAGCAATCAGCCCCAGCATTTT,CASAAYSNQPQHF
13,TRBV28,TRBJ2-1,NA,NA,TGTGCCAGCAGTTTATTGGGTGGGAATGAGCAGTTCTTC,CASSLLGGNEQFF
13,TRBV28,TRBJ1-3,NA,NA,TGTGCCAGCAGTTTAACAGGTGGAAACACCATATATTTT,CASSLTGGNTIYF
13,TRBV19,TRBJ2-7,NA,TRBD2,TGTGCCAGTAGAACTAGCGTGGGTAGCGAGCAGTACTTC,CASRTSVGSEQYF
16,TRBV7-9,TRBJ2-1,NA,NA,TGTGCCAGCAGTCAAACGACAGGGTCCGGGGGGGATGAGCAGTTCTTC,CASSQTTGSGGDEQFF
16,TRBV5-1,TRBJ2-1,NA,TRBD2,TGCGCCAGCACCACAGATGGGACTAGCGTATACAATGAGCAGTTCTTC,CASTTDGTSVYNEQFF
14,TRBV5-3,TRBJ1-1,once,NA,TGTGCCAGCAGCTTCAGGGTTGTGGACACTGAAGCTTTCTTT,CASSFRVVDTEAFF
13,TRBV5-1,TRBJ2-2,NA,NA,TGCGCCAGCAGCTTGGACGTAGCCGGGGAGCTGTTTTTT,CASSLDVAGELFF
12,TRBV30,TRBJ2-7,NA,NA,TGTGCCTGGAGTGTTGGAGTCGGCGAGCAGTACTTC,CAWSVGVGEQYF
11,TRBV6-5,TRBJ2-7,NA,NA,TGTGCCCCCACGGCGGCCTACGAGCAGTACTTC,CAPTAAYEQYF
13,TRBV14,TRBJ1-1,NA,NA,TGTGCCAGCAGCCAAGATTGGGTTTACGGAGCTTTCTTT,CASSQDWVYGAFF
11,TRBV30,TRBJ2-7,few,NA,TGTGCCTGGACGCAGGGGTACGAGCAGTACTTC,CAWTQGYEQYF
13,TRBV7-2,TRBJ1-1,NA,NA,TGTGCCAGCAGCCTTGGGTGGCACACTGAAGCTTTCTTT,CASSLGWHTEAFF
15,TRBV9,TRBJ2-1,NA,TRBD1,TGTGCCAGCAGCCCCAACAGGGGACCCTACAATGAGCAGTTCTTC,CASSPNRGPYNEQFF
17,TRBV5-1,TRBJ1-1,NA,NA,TGCGCCAGCAGCTTGGTTGGGGACACCAGGCTAAACACTGAAGCTTTCTTT,CASSLVGDTRLNTEAFF
16,TRBV4-1,TRBJ2-1,NA,TRBD1,TGCGCCAGCAGCCAAGATGGGACAGGGGGCTTTGGTGAGCAGTTCTTC,CASSQDGTGGFGEQFF
14,TRBV9,TRBJ2-5,NA,NA,TGTGCCAGCAGCCAGGGGGGATACGGAGAGACCCAGTACTTC,CASSQGGYGETQYF
15,TRBV6-5,TRBJ2-7,NA,TRBD1,TGTGCCAGCAAAGCCCTGCCGGGACAGGTTCGCGAGCAGTACTTC,CASKALPGQVREQYF
16,TRBV7-9,TRBJ2-7,NA,NA,TGTGCCAGCAGCCCTACGTTGAGGGCGCTGGGTCCCGAGCAGTACTTC,CASSPTLRALGPEQYF
16,TRBV5-4,TRBJ2-3,NA,TRBD2,TGTGCCAGCAGCTCTGGCGGTAGCGGGATATCAGATACGCAGTATTTT,CASSSGGSGISDTQYF
15,TRBV5-6,TRBJ1-1,NA,NA,TGTGCCAGCAGCTTGTCCCCCGGGGGTGGCACTGAAGCTTTCTTT,CASSLSPGGGTEAFF
12,TRBV9,TRBJ1-2,NA,NA,TGTGCCAGCAGTACAACTAACTATGGCTACACCTTC,CASSTTNYGYTF
17,TRBV28,TRBJ2-6,NA,NA,TGTGCCAGCAGTTTTCTCCAAGGAGTTGCTGGGGCCAACGTCCTGACTTTC,CASSFLQGVAGANVLTF
15,TRBV27,TRBJ2-7,NA,NA,TGTGCCAGCAGTTCGCCTATCAGGGGCTCCTACGAGCAGTACTTC,CASSSPIRGSYEQYF
14,TRBV27,TRBJ1-1,NA,NA,TGTGCCAGCAGTTTCCGGGCATGGAACACTGAAGCTTTCTTT,CASSFRAWNTEAFF
18,TRBV28,TRBJ1-5,NA,TRBD1,TGTGCCAGCAGCCGATCCGGGGGGACAGGGGTAGGAAATCAGCCCCAGCATTTT,CASSRSGGTGVGNQPQHF
15,TRBV28,TRBJ2-7,NA,NA,TGTGCCAGCCAGGGGCGATCTGGAGCTGCGTACGAGCAGTACTTC,CASQGRSGAAYEQYF
12,TRBV7-9,TRBJ2-7,NA,NA,TGTGCCAGCAGCTTGCCCGAGACCGAGCAGTACTTC,CASSLPETEQYF
13,TRBV28,TRBJ2-7,NA,NA,TGTGCCAGCAGTTTAATTTTGGCCTACGAGCAGTACTTC,CASSLILAYEQYF
16,TRBV6-6,TRBJ2-7,NA,TRBD2,TGTGCCAGCAGTTCCGTTCGGACTAGCGGGAGCTACGAGCAGTACTTC,CASSSVRTSGSYEQYF
15,TRBV4-2,TRBJ2-1,NA,TRBD2,TGTGCCAGCAGCCAATCAGGACTAGCGGGAGGTGAGCAGTTCTTC,CASSQSGLAGGEQFF
15,TRBV5-4,TRBJ2-2,few,TRBD2,TGTGCCAGCAGCTTGGGCGGGAGAGGTACCGGGGAGCTGTTTTTT,CASSLGGRGTGELFF
15,TRBV18,TRBJ1-1,NA,NA,TGTGCCAGCTCACACCACCGGGAAGGAGACACTGAAGCTTTCTTT,CASSHHREGDTEAFF
13,TRBV19,TRBJ2-7,NA,NA,TGTGCCAGTAGTATAGGATCTGGGAACGAGCAGTACTTC,CASSIGSGNEQYF
13,TRBV28,TRBJ2-7,NA,NA,TGTGCCAGCACCCCGCCGGGACTCCACGAGCAGTACTTC,CASTPPGLHEQYF
13,TRBV28,TRBJ1-5,NA,TRBD1,TGTGCCAGCAGCCGACAGGGGGTACAGCCCCAGCATTTT,CASSRQGVQPQHF
13,TRBV18,TRBJ2-7,NA,TRBD2,TGTGCCAGCTCGCAGGGAGGGCCCTACGAGCAGTACTTC,CASSQGGPYEQYF
14,TRBV2,TRBJ2-1,NA,TRBD2,TGTGCCAGCAATCTAGCGGGAATCCACAATGAGCAGTTCTTC,CASNLAGIHNEQFF
15,TRBV5-4,TRBJ2-7,NA,TRBD2,TGTGCCAGCAGCTTACCTAGCGGGACGTTCTACGAGCAGTACTTC,CASSLPSGTFYEQYF
12,TRBV10-2,TRBJ2-3,NA,NA,TGCGCCATCGAGGACTACACAGATACGCAGTATTTT,CAIEDYTDTQYF
15,TRBV4-1,TRBJ2-7,NA,NA,TGCGCCAGCAGCCCGGGGAGAGCGGAAGCCTACGAGCAGTACTTC,CASSPGRAEAYEQYF
15,TRBV7-2,TRBJ2-5,NA,TRBD1,TGTGCCAGCAGTCGACAGGGGGCTTTAGTAGAGACCCAGTACTTC,CASSRQGALVETQYF
14,TRBV6-5,TRBJ1-1,NA,NA,TGTGCCAGCAGTTATCGACCGTTGCACACTGAAGCTTTCTTT,CASSYRPLHTEAFF
12,TRBV6-1,TRBJ2-2,few,NA,TGTGCCAGCAGTGTCAGCACCGGGGAGCTGTTTTTT,CASSVSTGELFF
17,TRBV7-6,TRBJ2-5,NA,TRBD1,TGTGCCAGCAGCTTGAGGACAGGGCGTCGCGTTGGGGAGACCCAGTACTTC,CASSLRTGRRVGETQYF
14,TRBV6-6,TRBJ2-7,NA,TRBD1,TGTGCCAGCAGCACGGACAGGAGCTCCTACGAGCAGTACTTC,CASSTDRSSYEQYF
14,TRBV28,TRBJ1-4,NA,TRBD1,TGTGCCAGCAGTCGGACAGGGGGTAATGAAAAACTGTTTTTT,CASSRTGGNEKLFF
17,TRBV19,TRBJ2-6,NA,TRBD1,TGTGCCAGTAGTATATCTCGGACAGGGGTTGGGGCCAACGTCCTGACTTTC,CASSISRTGVGANVLTF
11,TRBV5-4,TRBJ2-1,NA,NA,TGTGCCAGCAGCTTGCGCAATGAGCAGTTCTTC,CASSLRNEQFF
15,TRBV19,TRBJ2-7,NA,TRBD2,TGTGCCAGTAGCCCTGAGACTAGCGGGACCTACGAGCAGTACTTC,CASSPETSGTYEQYF
11,TRBV28,TRBJ2-7,NA,NA,TGTGCCAGCTATGCCTCCTACGAGCAGTACTTC,CASYASYEQYF
14,TRBV25-1,TRBJ2-1,NA,NA,TGTGCCAGCCAGCCCCGGGTCTCCTACAATGAGCAGTTCTTC,CASQPRVSYNEQFF
15,TRBV11-2,TRBJ2-3,once,TRBD2,TGTGCCAGCAGCCCTTGGGGTAGCGGGGGAGATACGCAGTATTTT,CASSPWGSGGDTQYF